This TCR beta chain was retrieved from a study of naive and memory T cell subsets. This CDR3 contains 13 residues. Germline CDR1 is DFQATT and CDR2 is SNEGSKA (reference sequence). V was clipped by 3 bases and J by 2 bases, with 11 bases between them. Overnight CMV lysate stimulation of fresh PBMCs defined donor CMV status by CD4+ IFNgamma. This clonotype was seen a few times. The target antigen is unknown. Both TRBC1 and TRBC2 were covered by a beta constant-region primer of two equimolar oligonucleotides. Nested alpha and beta constant-region primers with the SP2 primer drove four PCR rounds on ligated cDNA. TCRdb itself ran the UMI-ligation and nested PCR reads through MiXCR, one entry per CDR3 protein. The table records some 82,000 distinct CDR3 sequences, about 9.9% of them present only once. Study results and limitations: In naive cells, over 85% of TCR sequences were seen only once. Naive repertoires, especially CD8, held a few larger clonotypes, possibly memory cells re-expressing CD45RA.

The receptor was derived from a human donor in good health. This chain uses TRBV20-1 with TRBJ2-7; D not resolved. Sequencing used naive CD8+ T cells from blood. CDR3: CSASELRPYEQYF. For the CDR3, the DNA is TGCAGTGCTAGTGAATTAAGACCCTACGAGCAGTACTTC.